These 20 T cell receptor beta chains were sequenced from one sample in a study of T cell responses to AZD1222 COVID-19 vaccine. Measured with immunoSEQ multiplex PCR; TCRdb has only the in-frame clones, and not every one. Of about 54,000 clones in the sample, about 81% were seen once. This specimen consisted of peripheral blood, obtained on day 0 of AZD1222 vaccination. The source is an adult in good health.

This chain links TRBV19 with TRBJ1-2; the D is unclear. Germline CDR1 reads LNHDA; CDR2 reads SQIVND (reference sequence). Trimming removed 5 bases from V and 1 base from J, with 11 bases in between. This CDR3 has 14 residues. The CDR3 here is CASSVLDGNYGYTF. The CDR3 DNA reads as TGTGCCAGTAGTGTCCTGGACGGTAACTATGGCTACACCTTC. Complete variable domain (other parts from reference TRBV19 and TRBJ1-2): DGGITQSPKYLFRKEGQNVTLSCEQNLNHDAMYWYRQDPGQGLRLIYYSQIVNDFQKGDIAEGYSVSREKKESFPLTVTSAQKNPTAFYLCASSVLDGNYGYTFGSGTRLTVV.

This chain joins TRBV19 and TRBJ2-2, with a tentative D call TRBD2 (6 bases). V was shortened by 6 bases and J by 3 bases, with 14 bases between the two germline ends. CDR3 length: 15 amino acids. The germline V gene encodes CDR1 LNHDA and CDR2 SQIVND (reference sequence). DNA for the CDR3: TGTGCCAGTAGGGGATTCGGGAGCTACACCGGGGAGCTGTTTTTT. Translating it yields CASRGFGSYTGELFF. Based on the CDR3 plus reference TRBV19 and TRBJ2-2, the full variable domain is DGGITQSPKYLFRKEGQNVTLSCEQNLNHDAMYWYRQDPGQGLRLIYYSQIVNDFQKGDIAEGYSVSREKKESFPLTVTSAQKNPTAFYLCASRGFGSYTGELFFGEGSRLTVL.

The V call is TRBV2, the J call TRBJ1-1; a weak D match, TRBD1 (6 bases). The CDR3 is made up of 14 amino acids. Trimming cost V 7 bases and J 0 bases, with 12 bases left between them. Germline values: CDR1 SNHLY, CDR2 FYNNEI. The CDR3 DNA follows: TGTGCCAGCACTCGGACAGAGTTGAACACTGAAGCTTTCTTT. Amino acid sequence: CASTRTELNTEAFF. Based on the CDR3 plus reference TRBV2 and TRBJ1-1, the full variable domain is EPEVTQTPSHQVTQMGQEVILRCVPISNHLYFYWYRQILGQKVEFLVSFYNNEISEKSEIFDDQFSVERPDGSNFTLKIRSTKLEDSAMYFCASTRTELNTEAFFGQGTRLTVV.

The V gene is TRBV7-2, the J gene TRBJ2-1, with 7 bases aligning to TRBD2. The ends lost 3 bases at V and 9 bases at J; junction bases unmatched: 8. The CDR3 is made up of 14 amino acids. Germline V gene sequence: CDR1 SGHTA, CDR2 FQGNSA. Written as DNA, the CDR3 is TGTGCCAGCAGCTTGACTAGCATCCGGGGTGAGCAGTTCTTC. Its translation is CASSLTSIRGEQFF.

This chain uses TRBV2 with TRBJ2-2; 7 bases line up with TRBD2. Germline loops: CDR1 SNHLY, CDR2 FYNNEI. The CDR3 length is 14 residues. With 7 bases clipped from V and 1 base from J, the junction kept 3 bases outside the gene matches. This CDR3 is CASTERGNTGELFF. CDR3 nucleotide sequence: TGTGCCAGCACGGAGCGGGGGAACACCGGGGAGCTGTTTTTT. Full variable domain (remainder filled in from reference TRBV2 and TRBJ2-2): EPEVTQTPSHQVTQMGQEVILRCVPISNHLYFYWYRQILGQKVEFLVSFYNNEISEKSEIFDDQFSVERPDGSNFTLKIRSTKLEDSAMYFCASTERGNTGELFFGEGSRLTVL.

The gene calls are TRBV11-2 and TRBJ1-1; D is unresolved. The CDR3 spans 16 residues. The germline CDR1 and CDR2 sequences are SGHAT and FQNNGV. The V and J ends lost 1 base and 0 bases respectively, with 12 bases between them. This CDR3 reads CASSLGLGTMNTEAFF. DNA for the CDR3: TGTGCCAGCAGCTTAGGCTTGGGTACAATGAACACTGAAGCTTTCTTT. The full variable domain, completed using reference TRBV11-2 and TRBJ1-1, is EAGVAQSPRYKIIEKRQSVAFWCNPISGHATLYWYQQILGQGPKLLIQFQNNGVVDDSQLPKDRFSAERLKGVDSTLKIQPAKLEDSAVYLCASSLGLGTMNTEAFFGQGTRLTVV.

The CDR3 DNA reads TGTGCTAGTGGTTGGATAACAGGTACGGGGAACTATGGCTACACCTTC. Translation: CASGWITGTGNYGYTF. V and J are TRBV12-5 and TRBJ1-2, with D possibly being TRBD1 (5 bases). The CDR3 extends over 16 amino acids. Germline CDR1 and CDR2: LGHNT and FRNRAP. V was clipped by 4 bases and J by 2 bases, with 17 bases between them.

The CDR3 loop is CASSLVGPNYEQYF. Written as DNA, the CDR3 is TGTGCCAGCAGCTTGGTCGGGCCAAACTACGAGCAGTACTTC. The rearrangement uses TRBV7-9 and TRBJ2-7; no definite D call. Trimming stripped 3 bases from V and 3 bases from J, with 12 bases between. The length of the CDR3 is 14 residues. Germline loops: CDR1 SEHNR, CDR2 FQNEAQ (reference sequence).

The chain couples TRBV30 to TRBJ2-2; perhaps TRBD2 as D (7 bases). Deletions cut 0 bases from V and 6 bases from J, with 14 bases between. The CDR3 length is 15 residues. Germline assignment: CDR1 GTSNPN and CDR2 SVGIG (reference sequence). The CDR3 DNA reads TGTGCCTGGAGTGTAATGACGGGGGGCGCCGGGGAGCTGTTTTTT. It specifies CAWSVMTGGAGELFF.

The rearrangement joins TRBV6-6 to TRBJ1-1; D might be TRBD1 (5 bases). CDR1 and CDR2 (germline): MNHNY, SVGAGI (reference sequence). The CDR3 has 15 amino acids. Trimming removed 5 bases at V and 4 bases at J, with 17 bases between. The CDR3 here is CASSTGYAGSTEAFF. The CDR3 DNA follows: TGTGCCAGCAGTACGGGGTACGCAGGGAGCACTGAAGCTTTCTTT.

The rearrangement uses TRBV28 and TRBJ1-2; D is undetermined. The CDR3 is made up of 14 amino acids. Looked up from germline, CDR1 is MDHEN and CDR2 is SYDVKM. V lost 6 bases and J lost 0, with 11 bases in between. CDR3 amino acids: CASRSGRANYGYTF. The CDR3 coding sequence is TGTGCCAGCAGGTCAGGACGAGCTAACTATGGCTACACCTTC.

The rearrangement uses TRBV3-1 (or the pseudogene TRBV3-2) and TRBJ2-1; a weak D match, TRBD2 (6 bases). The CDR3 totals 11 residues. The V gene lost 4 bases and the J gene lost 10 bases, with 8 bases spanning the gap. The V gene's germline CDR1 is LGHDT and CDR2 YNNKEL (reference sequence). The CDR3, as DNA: TGTGCCAGCAGCCCTGGGGGGGAGCAGTTCTTC. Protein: CASSPGGEQFF.

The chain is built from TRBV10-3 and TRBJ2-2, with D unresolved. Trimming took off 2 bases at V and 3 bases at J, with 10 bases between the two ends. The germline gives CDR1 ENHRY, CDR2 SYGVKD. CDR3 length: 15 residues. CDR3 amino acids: CAISERASYTGELFF. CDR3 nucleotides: TGTGCCATCAGTGAGAGAGCGTCTTACACCGGGGAGCTGTTTTTT.

CDR3 protein: CASSLVGGDTGELFF. CDR3 sequence (DNA): TGCGCCAGCAGCTTGGTGGGCGGAGACACCGGGGAGCTGTTTTTT. This chain links TRBV5-1 with TRBJ2-2, with unresolved D. Germline CDR1 reads SGHRS; CDR2 reads YFSETQ. Trimming removed 0 bases at V and 3 bases at J, with 9 bases between. The CDR3 totals 15 residues.

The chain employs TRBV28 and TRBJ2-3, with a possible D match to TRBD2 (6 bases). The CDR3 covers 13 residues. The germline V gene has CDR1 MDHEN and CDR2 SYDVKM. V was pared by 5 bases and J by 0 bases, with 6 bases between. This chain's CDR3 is CASSSGSTDTQYF. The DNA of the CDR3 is TGTGCCAGCAGTAGCGGGAGCACAGATACGCAGTATTTT.

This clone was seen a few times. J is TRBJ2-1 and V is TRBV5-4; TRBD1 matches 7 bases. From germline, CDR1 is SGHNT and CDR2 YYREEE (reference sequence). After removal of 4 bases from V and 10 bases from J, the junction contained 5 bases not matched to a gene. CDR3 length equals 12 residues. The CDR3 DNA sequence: TGTGCCAGCAGCGGAATACAGGGGGAGCAGTTCTTC. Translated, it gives CASSGIQGEQFF.

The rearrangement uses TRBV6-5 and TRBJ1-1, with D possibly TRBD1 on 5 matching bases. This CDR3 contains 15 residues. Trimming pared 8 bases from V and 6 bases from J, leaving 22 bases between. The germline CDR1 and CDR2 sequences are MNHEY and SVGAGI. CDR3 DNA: TGTGCCAGCTATCTGGGCTTGGGTGGGGGTGCTGAAGCTTTCTTT. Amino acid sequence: CASYLGLGGGAEAFF.

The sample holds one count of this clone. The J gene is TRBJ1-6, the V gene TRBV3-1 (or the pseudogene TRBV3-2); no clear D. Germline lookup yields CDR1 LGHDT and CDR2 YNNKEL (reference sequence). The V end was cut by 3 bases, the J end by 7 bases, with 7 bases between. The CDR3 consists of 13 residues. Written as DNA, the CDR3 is TGTGCCAGCAGCCAGGGATACAATTCACCCCTCCACTTT. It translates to CASSQGYNSPLHF.

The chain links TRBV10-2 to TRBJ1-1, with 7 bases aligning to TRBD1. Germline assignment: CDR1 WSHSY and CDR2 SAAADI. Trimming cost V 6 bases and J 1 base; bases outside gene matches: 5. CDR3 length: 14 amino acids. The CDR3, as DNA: TGCGCCAGCAGAGACAGGGTCTCGAACACTGAAGCTTTCTTT. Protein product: CASRDRVSNTEAFF.

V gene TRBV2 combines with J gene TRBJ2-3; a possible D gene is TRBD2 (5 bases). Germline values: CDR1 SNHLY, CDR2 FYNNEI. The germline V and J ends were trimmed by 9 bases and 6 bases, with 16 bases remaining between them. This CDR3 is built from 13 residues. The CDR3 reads CAREVLSSDTQYF. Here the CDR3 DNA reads TGTGCCAGGGAGGTCCTTTCATCCGATACGCAGTATTTT.